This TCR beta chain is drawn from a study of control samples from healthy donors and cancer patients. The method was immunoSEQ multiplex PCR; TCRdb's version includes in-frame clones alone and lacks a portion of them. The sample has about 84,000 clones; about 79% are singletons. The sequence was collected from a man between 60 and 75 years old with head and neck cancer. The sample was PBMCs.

CDR3 amino acids: CASSARGEQYF. CDR3 nucleotides: TGTGCCAGCAGTGCTAGAGGCGAGCAGTACTTC. The rearrangement links TRBV27 to TRBJ2-7; unclear D gene. V lost 5 bases, J lost 6 bases, and 8 bases lay in between. CDR3 length: 11 amino acids. The V gene's germline CDR1 is MNHEY and CDR2 SMNVEV (reference sequence).